Detailed here is one T cell receptor beta chain. Patients from Seattle were sampled longitudinally, starting during active infection. This entry comes from a study of blood T cell repertoires in COVID-19. Study background: Some COVID-19 samples were acute and others convalescent; all came from the United States, Italy and Spain. In each case, the material was cDNA or gDNA derived from T cells, B-cell-depleted T cells, or PBMCs.

Germline values: CDR1 SGDLS, CDR2 YYNGEE. The CDR3 is 15 amino acids. V was trimmed by 0 bases and J by 4 bases, leaving 11 bases between them. Using immunoSEQ multiplex PCR, the repertoire was profiled, and TCRdb retains in-frame clones only, with some absent. The table includes around 300,000 clones, around 90% detected once. The rearrangement joins TRBV9 to TRBJ1-5; no clear D. The clonotype originates from a woman in her twenties or thirties with COVID-19, enrolled during active disease. Sequencing input: peripheral blood. The CDR3 is CASSVGKNSNQPQHF. CDR3 sequence (DNA): TGTGCCAGCAGCGTAGGAAAGAACAGTAATCAGCCCCAGCATTTT.